This TCR beta chain was sequenced in a study of beta chain features in type 1 diabetes. Findings and limits, study-wide: Healthy donors had naive, central memory and Treg TCRB repertoires that appeared less similar than those seen among patients. High-TCR-expressing cells could be over-represented by cDNA sequencing.

Since all of the isolated RNA was reverse transcribed, expressed TCRB transcripts were what got sequenced. Produced via immunoSEQ multiplex PCR; TCRdb's table is partial and in-frame only. The data show about 320,000 clones, 12% to 15% seen once. CD45RO/CCR7/CD25/CD127/CD95/CD27 separated CD4+ naive, central memory, regulatory and stem cell-like memory cells by sorting. Turning to this clone: The antigen is not known.

CDR1 SGDLS and CDR2 YYNGEE come from the germline V gene. The CDR3 extends over 14 amino acids. V lost 1 base and J 0 bases, leaving 5 bases between the germline ends. The sequencing sample was made of central memory CD4+ T cells from blood. This clonotype was obtained from a young man in good health. This chain connects TRBV9 to TRBJ2-1; D remains unclear. In DNA form, the CDR3 reads TGTGCCAGCAGCGTATTCAACTCCTACAATGAGCAGTTCTTC. Encoded protein: CASSVFNSYNEQFF.